This T cell receptor (beta chain) was identified in a study of cytomegalovirus exposure and HLA in healthy donors. Vbeta (60) and Jbeta (13) primers were used in the PCR. Measured with immunoSEQ multiplex PCR; TCRdb has only the in-frame clones, and not every one. The table shows under 120,000 clones, with 74% occurring only once. The material sequenced was PBMCs. The sequence derives from a man aged 50 or older in good health and CMV-seropositive.

The CDR3 reads CASSPGQGARALHF. Written as DNA, the CDR3 is TGTGCCAGCAGCCCGGGACAGGGGGCGCGAGCCCTCCACTTT. The chain is built from TRBV11-2 and TRBJ1-6; 12 bases are a match to TRBD1. Per the germline V gene, CDR1 is SGHAT and CDR2 is FQNNGV. This CDR3 spans 14 amino acids. The V and J ends lost 5 bases and 14 bases, in that order; junction bases with no gene match: 7.